The source of this T cell receptor (delta chain) is a study of gamma-delta T cells after stem cell transplantation (dated by TCRdb to the mid-2010s). The library was prepared using RT-PCR. The sequencer listed for this sample is Illumina MiSeq. For TCRdb, the public reads were processed anew by CATT, and duplicate DNA sequences were folded into one row. The sample contains some 1,000 delta-chain clones, approximately 16% of them found a single time. The top ten clones comprise around 41% of the sample. The germline V gene sets CDR1 to GEAIGNYY and CDR2 to EKD. The CDR3 goes from the cysteine to the phenylalanine over 15 residues. Of the read, only the CDR3 DNA is kept; its 45 bases are in frame from base 1. Cut back by 0 bases and 11 bases, the V and J ends lie 21 bases apart. Concerning this clone: Its antigen is currently not known. This sequence is one base from a far larger clone and is likely a read error.

The sample taken for sequencing was gamma-delta T cells. The TCR comes from a human donor. It is not recorded whose cells these are; they may come from a transplant donor. Recombination linked TRDV2 to TRDJ1; a confident D gene designation cannot be given. The bases are TGTGCCTGTGACACCGTAGGATCAGTAATGCCACCCCTCATCTTT. It translates to CACDTVGSVMPPLIF.